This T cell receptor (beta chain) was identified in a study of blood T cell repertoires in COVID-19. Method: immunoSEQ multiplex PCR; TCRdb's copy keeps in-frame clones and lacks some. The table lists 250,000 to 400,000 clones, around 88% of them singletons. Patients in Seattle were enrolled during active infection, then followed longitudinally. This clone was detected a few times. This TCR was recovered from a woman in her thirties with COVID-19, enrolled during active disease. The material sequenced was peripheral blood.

The CDR3 here is CASRDRGHTEAFF. The CDR3 DNA reads as TGTGCCAGCAGGGACAGGGGGCACACTGAAGCTTTCTTT. This rearrangement joins TRBV2 to TRBJ1-1; 11 nucleotides agree with TRBD1. This CDR3 spans 13 amino acids. Looked up from germline, CDR1 is SNHLY and CDR2 is FYNNEI. V shed 6 bases and J 3 bases; nucleotides not matched to a gene: 0.